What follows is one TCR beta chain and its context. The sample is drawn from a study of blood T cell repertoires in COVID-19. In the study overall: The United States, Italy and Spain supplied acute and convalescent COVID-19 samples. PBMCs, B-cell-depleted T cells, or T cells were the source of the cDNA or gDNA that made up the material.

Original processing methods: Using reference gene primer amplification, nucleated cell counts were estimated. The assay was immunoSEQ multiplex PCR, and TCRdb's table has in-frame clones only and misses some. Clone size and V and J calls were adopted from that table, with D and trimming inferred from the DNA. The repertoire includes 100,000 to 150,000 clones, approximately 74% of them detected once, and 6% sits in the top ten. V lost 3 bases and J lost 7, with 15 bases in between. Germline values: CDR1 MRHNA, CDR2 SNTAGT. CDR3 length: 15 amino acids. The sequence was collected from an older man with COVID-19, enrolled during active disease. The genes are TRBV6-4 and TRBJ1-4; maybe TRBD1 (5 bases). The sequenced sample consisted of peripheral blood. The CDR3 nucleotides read TGTGCCAGCAGTGAAAGGGCCGGGGGACGTGAAAAACTGTTTTTT. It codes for CASSERAGGREKLFF.